Presented here are 2 T cell receptor beta chains from one specimen sequenced in a study of OX40 agonist ivuxolimab in advanced cancers. Repertoires were generated with immunoSEQ multiplex PCR, while TCRdb's copy carries only in-frame clones and drops some. The sample shows 45,000 to 55,000 clones, roughly 81% of them seen only once. Here the sequenced sample was CD4+ or CD8+ T cells sorted from blood, taken in a trial of the OX40 agonist ivuxolimab. Receptors originate from an adult with an advanced solid tumor such as melanoma, head and neck, liver or kidney cancer.

The rearrangement links TRBV10-3 to TRBJ2-3; no clear D gene. Germline CDR1 ENHRY, CDR2 SYGVKD. The CDR3 contains 14 residues. With 0 bases removed from V and 4 bases from J, the gap between germline ends came to 8 bases. Here the CDR3 reads CAISESTRADTQYF. The CDR3 bases are TGTGCCATCAGTGAGTCGACACGGGCAGATACGCAGTATTTT.

The chain carries TRBV7-8 and TRBJ2-2, with D possibly being TRBD2 (5 bases). This CDR3 spans 15 amino acids. Germline V lookup: CDR1 SGHVS, CDR2 FQNEAQ. The V end lost 0 bases, the J end lost 6 bases, and 11 bases lay between the germline ends. CDR3 DNA: TGTGCCAGCAGCTTAGCGGGAGCTAGTCCCGGGGAGCTGTTTTTT. Encoded protein: CASSLAGASPGELFF.